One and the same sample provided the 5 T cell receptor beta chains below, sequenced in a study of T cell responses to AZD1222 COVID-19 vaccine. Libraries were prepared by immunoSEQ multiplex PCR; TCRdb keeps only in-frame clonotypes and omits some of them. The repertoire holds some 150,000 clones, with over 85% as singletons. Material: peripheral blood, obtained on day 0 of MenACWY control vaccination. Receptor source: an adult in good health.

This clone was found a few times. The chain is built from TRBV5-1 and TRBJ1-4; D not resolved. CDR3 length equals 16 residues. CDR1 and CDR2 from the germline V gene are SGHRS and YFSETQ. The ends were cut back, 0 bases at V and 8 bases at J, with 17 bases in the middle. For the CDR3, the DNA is TGCGCCAGCAGCTTGGGGGGTATGTCCAGACAAGAAAAACTGTTTTTT. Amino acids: CASSLGGMSRQEKLFF.

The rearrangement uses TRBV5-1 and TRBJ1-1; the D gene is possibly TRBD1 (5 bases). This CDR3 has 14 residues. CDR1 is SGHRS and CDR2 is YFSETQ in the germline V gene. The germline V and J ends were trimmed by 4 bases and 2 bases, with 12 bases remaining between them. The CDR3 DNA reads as TGCGCCAGCAGCATCGGGACGGTAAACACTGAAGCTTTCTTT. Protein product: CASSIGTVNTEAFF. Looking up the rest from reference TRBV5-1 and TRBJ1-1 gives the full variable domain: KAGVTQTPRYLIKTRGQQVTLSCSPISGHRSVSWYQQTPGQGLQFLFEYFSETQRNKGNFPGRFSGRQFSNSRSEMNVSTLELGDSALYLCASSIGTVNTEAFFGQGTRLTVV.

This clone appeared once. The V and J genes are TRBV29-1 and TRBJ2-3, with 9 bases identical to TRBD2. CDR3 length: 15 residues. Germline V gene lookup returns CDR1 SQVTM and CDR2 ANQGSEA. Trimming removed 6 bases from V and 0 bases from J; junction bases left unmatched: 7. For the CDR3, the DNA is TGCAGCGTAAAAGGGCGGGGGGGAAGCACAGATACGCAGTATTTT. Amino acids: CSVKGRGGSTDTQYF.

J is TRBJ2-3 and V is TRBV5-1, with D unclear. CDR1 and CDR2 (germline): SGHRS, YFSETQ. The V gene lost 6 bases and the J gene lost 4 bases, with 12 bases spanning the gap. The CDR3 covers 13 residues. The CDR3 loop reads CASTSVSSDTQYF. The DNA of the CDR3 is TGCGCCAGCACCTCCGTAAGTTCAGATACGCAGTATTTT. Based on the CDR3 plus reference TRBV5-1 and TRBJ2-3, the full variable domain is KAGVTQTPRYLIKTRGQQVTLSCSPISGHRSVSWYQQTPGQGLQFLFEYFSETQRNKGNFPGRFSGRQFSNSRSEMNVSTLELGDSALYLCASTSVSSDTQYFGPGTRLTVL.

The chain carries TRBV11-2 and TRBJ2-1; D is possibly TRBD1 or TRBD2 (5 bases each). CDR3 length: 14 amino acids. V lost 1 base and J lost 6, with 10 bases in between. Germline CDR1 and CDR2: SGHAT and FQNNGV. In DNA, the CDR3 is TGTGCCAGCAGCTTAGCGGCAGGGAGCAATGAGCAGTTCTTC. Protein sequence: CASSLAAGSNEQFF. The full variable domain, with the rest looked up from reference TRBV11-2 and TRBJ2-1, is EAGVAQSPRYKIIEKRQSVAFWCNPISGHATLYWYQQILGQGPKLLIQFQNNGVVDDSQLPKDRFSAERLKGVDSTLKIQPAKLEDSAVYLCASSLAAGSNEQFFGPGTRLTVL.